This record concerns one T cell receptor (beta chain) sequence. In the authors' methods: How many nucleated cells were present was estimated from reference gene primer amplification. Generated by immunoSEQ multiplex PCR, the TCRdb table keeps only in-frame clones and is missing some. Clonal size and the V and J genes are those of that table, whereas D and trimming came from the DNA. The data show some 200,000 clones, with around 90% seen just once and under 1.5% held by the top ten. These data originate in a study of blood T cell repertoires in COVID-19. In the study overall: Both acute and convalescent COVID-19 samples were obtained from the United States, Italy and Spain. From T cells, B-cell-depleted T cells, or PBMCs came the material, which was cDNA or gDNA.

Input material: peripheral blood. This TCR came from a man aged 30 to 45 with acute or convalescent COVID-19.

CDR3 sequence (DNA): TGCGCCAGCAGCCAGTCAGGGGCTAGGGAAAACATTCAGTACTTC. This encodes CASSQSGARENIQYF. This sequence joins TRBV4-1 and TRBJ2-4; the D gene is possibly TRBD1 (6 bases). Trimming pared 3 bases from V and 5 bases from J, leaving 14 bases between. The germline V gene has CDR1 MGHRA and CDR2 YSYEKL. This CDR3 has 15 residues.